Shown below are 9 T cell receptor beta chains from a single sample sequenced in a study of blood T cell repertoires in COVID-19. Clones were read by immunoSEQ multiplex PCR, and TCRdb kept only the in-frame ones, dropping some. The table includes 150,000 to 200,000 clones, about 81% detected once. The sequenced material came from peripheral blood. These receptors were obtained from a woman between 70 and 85 years old with acute or convalescent COVID-19.

The chain employs TRBV25-1 and TRBJ2-5; D possibly corresponds to TRBD2 (6 bases). Per the germline V gene, CDR1 is MGHDK and CDR2 is SYGVNS. The CDR3 has 14 residues. V dropped 2 bases and J dropped 5 bases, with 12 bases sitting between them. CDR3 residues: CASSEQLAAETQYF. The CDR3 DNA follows: TGTGCCAGCAGTGAACAACTAGCAGCCGAGACCCAGTACTTC.

J is TRBJ2-1 and V is TRBV9, with D perhaps TRBD2 (6 bases). The CDR3 contains 14 residues. Trimming left V 4 bases short and J 9 bases short, with 17 bases between. Germline V gene lookup returns CDR1 SGDLS and CDR2 YYNGEE. DNA for the CDR3: TGTGCCAGCAGCAGGGGACCCTTGGAGGGTGAGCAGTTCTTC. It translates to CASSRGPLEGEQFF.

The V call is TRBV11-2, the J call TRBJ2-3, with 8 positions matching TRBD2. The CDR3 is 14 residues long. The J segment lost 4 bases and the V segment lost 5 bases, leaving 5 bases of the junction unmatched. CDR1 is SGHAT, CDR2 FQNNGV, per germline. The DNA of the CDR3 is TGTGCCAGCAGCAATGGACTAGCCGCAGATACGCAGTATTTT. Its translation is CASSNGLAADTQYF.

The V call is TRBV7-9, the J call TRBJ2-7, with unresolved D. CDR3 length equals 12 residues. The germline V gene has CDR1 SEHNR and CDR2 FQNEAQ (reference sequence). V was clipped by 7 bases and J by 6 bases, with 13 bases between them. The CDR3 reads CASTGSGSEQYF. The CDR3 DNA follows: TGTGCCAGCACCGGGTCGGGTAGCGAGCAGTACTTC.

V gene TRBV25-1 combines with J gene TRBJ2-1, with a weak D call TRBD2 (6 bases). CDR1 is MGHDK and CDR2 is SYGVNS in the germline V gene. This CDR3 spans 13 amino acids. V was pared by 6 bases and J by 4 bases, with 10 bases between. CDR3 residues: CASRAGNYNEQFF. For the CDR3, the DNA is TGTGCCAGCAGAGCGGGCAATTACAATGAGCAGTTCTTC. Using reference TRBV25-1 and TRBJ2-1 for the parts outside the CDR3, the full variable domain is EADIYQTPRYLVIGTGKKITLECSQTMGHDKMYWYQQDPGMELHLIHYSYGVNSTEKGDLSSESTVSRIRTEHFPLTLESARPSHTSQYLCASRAGNYNEQFFGPGTRLTVL.

J is TRBJ1-2 and V is TRBV2; 9 positions agree with TRBD1. Per the germline V gene, CDR1 is SNHLY and CDR2 is FYNNEI. The CDR3 extends over 15 amino acids. The V segment lost 1 base and the J segment 3 bases; nucleotides outside the gene matches: 3. This CDR3 reads CASSEEGDRDYGYTF. The CDR3 coding sequence is TGTGCCAGCAGTGAAGAGGGGGACAGGGACTATGGCTACACCTTC.

V is TRBV27 and J is TRBJ1-6, with D tentatively TRBD1 (5 bases). There are 13 residues in the CDR3. Germline-derived CDR1 and CDR2 are MNHEY and SMNVEV (reference sequence). Trimming took off 1 base at V and 15 bases at J, with 13 bases between the two ends. The CDR3 loop reads CASSLYKGSGLHF. CDR3 DNA: TGTGCCAGCAGTTTATATAAGGGGTCGGGCCTCCACTTT.

The rearrangement joins TRBV7-3 to TRBJ1-6; 7 positions agree with TRBD1. The CDR3 runs to 17 residues. CDR1 and CDR2 (germline): SGHTA, FQGTGA. The ends lost 1 base at V and 4 bases at J; junction bases unmatched: 7. Here the CDR3 DNA reads TGTGCCAGCAGCTTAAGGGCCGGGACAGAATATAATTCACCCCTCCACTTT. Translated: CASSLRAGTEYNSPLHF.

This clone was observed once. V is TRBV6-2 or TRBV6-3 and J is TRBJ2-7; no firm D call. CDR1 and CDR2 (germline): MNHEY, SVGEGT. This CDR3 contains 12 residues. V was trimmed by 4 bases and J by 4 bases, leaving 8 bases between them. The CDR3 DNA reads as TGTGCCAGCAGTTCGTCTCGTTACGAGCAGTACTTC. This encodes CASSSSRYEQYF.